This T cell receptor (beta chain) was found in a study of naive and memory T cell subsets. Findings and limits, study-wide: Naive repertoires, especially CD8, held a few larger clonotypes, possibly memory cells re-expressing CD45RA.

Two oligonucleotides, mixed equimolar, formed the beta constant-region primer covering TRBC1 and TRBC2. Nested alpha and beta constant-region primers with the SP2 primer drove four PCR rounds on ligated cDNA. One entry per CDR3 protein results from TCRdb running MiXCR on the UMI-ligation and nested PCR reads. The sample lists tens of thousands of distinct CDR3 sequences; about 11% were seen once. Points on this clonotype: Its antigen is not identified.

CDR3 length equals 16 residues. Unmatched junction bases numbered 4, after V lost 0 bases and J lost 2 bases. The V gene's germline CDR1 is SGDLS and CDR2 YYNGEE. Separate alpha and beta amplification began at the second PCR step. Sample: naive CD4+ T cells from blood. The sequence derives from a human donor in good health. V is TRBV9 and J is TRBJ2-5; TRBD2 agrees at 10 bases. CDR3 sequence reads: CASSVGTSGVQETQYF. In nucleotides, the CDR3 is TGTGCCAGCAGCGTAGGAACTAGCGGGGTACAAGAGACCCAGTACTTC.